This TCR beta chain was observed in a study of shared clonotypes between healthy human individuals. Looking at the study overall: Researchers drew samples from a couple of women and a few men aged 18 to 49.

V was pared by 4 bases and J by 1 base, with 14 bases between. The CDR3 has 16 residues. Germline CDR1 SGHRS, CDR2 YFSETQ. Measured with immunoSEQ multiplex PCR; TCRdb has only the in-frame clones, and not every one. The table lists some 510,000 clones, 79% of them singletons. What was sequenced was PBMCs. This receptor was obtained from a woman in her thirties or forties in good health. Some clones in this sample may be carry-over from other donors' samples. This sequence joins TRBV5-1 and TRBJ2-2; maybe TRBD2 (6 bases). The CDR3 nucleotides read TGCGCCAGCAGCCCTGATCCAGCGGGGAACACCGGGGAGCTGTTTTTT. It is translated as CASSPDPAGNTGELFF.